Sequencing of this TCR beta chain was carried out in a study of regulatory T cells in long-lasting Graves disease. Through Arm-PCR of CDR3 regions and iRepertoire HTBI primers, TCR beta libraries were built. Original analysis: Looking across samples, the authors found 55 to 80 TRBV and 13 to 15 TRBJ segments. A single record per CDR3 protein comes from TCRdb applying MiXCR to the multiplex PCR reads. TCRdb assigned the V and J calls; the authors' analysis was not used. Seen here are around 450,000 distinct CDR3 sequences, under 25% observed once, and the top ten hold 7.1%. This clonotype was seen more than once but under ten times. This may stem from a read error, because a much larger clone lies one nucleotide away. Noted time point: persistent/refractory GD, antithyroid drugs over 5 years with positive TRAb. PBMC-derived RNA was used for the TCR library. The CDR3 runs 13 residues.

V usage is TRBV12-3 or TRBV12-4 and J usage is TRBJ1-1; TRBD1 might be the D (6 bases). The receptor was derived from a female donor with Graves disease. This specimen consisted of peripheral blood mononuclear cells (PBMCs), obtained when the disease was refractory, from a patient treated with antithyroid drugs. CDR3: CASSPGGYTEASF. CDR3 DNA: TGTGCCAGCAGTCCGGGGGGCTACACTGAAGCTTCCTTT.